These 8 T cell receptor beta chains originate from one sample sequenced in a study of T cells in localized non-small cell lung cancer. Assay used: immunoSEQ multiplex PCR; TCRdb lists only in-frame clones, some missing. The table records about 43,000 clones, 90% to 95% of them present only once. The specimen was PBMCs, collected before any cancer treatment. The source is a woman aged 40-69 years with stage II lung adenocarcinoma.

The CDR3 DNA sequence: TGCGCCAGCAGCCCACAGGGAGGAGGCACAGATACGCAGTATTTT. This encodes CASSPQGGGTDTQYF. The chain links TRBV5-1 to TRBJ2-3; D possibly uses TRBD1 or TRBD2 (6 bases each). CDR1 and CDR2 (germline): SGHRS, YFSETQ. The CDR3 has 15 amino acids. The germline V and J ends were trimmed by 4 bases and 1 base, with 13 bases remaining between them.

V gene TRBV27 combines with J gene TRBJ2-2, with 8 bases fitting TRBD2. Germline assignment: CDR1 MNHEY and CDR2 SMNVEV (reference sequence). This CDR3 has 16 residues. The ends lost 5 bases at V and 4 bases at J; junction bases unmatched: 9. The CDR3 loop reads CASSPRGGAGTGELFF. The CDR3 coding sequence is TGTGCCAGCAGTCCTCGGGGGGGGGCGGGCACCGGGGAGCTGTTTTTT.

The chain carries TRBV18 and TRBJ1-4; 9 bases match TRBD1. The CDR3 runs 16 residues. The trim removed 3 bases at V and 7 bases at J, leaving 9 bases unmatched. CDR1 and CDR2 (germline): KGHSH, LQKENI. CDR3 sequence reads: CASSPSGTGRGEKLFF. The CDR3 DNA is TGTGCCAGCTCACCTTCTGGGACAGGGAGGGGTGAAAAACTGTTTTTT.

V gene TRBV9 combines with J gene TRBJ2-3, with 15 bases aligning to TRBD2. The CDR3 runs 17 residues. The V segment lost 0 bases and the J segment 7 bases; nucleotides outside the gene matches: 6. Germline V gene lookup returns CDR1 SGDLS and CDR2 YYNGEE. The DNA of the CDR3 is TGTGCCAGCAGCGTAGCATCGGGACTAGCGGGAGGCTATACGCAGTATTTT. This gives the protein CASSVASGLAGGYTQYF.

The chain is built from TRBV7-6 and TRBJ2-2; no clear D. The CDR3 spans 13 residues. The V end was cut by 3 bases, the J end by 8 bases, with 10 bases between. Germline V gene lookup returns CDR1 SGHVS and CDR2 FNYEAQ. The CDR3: CASSLGVVGELFF. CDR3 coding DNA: TGTGCCAGCAGCTTGGGCGTCGTAGGGGAGCTGTTTTTT.

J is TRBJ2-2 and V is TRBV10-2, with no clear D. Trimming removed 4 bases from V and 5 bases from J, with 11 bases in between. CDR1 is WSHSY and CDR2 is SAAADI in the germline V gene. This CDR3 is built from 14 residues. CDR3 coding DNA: TGCGCCAGCAGTGCCAATGGGATGACCGGGGAGCTGTTTTTT. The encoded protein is CASSANGMTGELFF.

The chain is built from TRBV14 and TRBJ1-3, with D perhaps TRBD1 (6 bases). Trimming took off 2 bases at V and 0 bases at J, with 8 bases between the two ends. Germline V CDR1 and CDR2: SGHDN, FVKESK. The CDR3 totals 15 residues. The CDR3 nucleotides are TGTGCCAGCAGCCAAAACAGGGCCTCTGGAAACACCATATATTTT. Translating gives CASSQNRASGNTIYF.

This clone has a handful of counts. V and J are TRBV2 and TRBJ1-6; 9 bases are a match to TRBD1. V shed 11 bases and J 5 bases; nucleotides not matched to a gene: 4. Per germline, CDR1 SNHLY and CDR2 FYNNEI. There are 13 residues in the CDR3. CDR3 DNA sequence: TGTGCCGGAGACAGGGGGAATAATTCACCCCTCCACTTT. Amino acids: CAGDRGNNSPLHF.